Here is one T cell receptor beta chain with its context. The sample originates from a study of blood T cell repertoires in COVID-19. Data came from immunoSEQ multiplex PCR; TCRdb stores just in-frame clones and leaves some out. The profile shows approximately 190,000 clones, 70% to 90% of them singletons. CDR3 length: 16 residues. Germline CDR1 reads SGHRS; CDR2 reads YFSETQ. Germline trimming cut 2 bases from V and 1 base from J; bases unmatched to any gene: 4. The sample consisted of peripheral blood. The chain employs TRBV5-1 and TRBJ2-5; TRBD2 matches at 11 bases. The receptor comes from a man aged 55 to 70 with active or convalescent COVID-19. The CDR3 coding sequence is TGCGCCAGCAGCTTCGGGACTAGCGGTGCCCAAGAGACCCAGTACTTC. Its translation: CASSFGTSGAQETQYF.